The 4 T cell receptor beta chains presented below share a single source sample, sequenced in a study of cytomegalovirus exposure and HLA in healthy donors. Primers for the PCR totalled 60 Vbeta and 13 Jbeta. TCRdb's copy holds only in-frame clones and misses some; the assay was immunoSEQ multiplex PCR. The top ten clones hold less than 4% of a sample with 90,000 to 150,000 clones, 77% of them seen once. Sequences were obtained from PBMCs. The receptors come from a human donor in good health.

For this clone: The junction differs from germline at one of its ends, possibly a read error. The rearrangement links TRBV7-7 to TRBJ1-1; D is perhaps TRBD1 (5 bases). The germline gives CDR1 SSHAT, CDR2 FNYEAQ (reference sequence). The CDR3 is 13 residues long. The CDR3 nucleotides read TGTGCTAGCAGCTTAGCGTGGGGCAGGGAAGCTTTCTTT. Residues: CASSLAWGREAFF.

The chain uses TRBV27 and TRBJ2-3; D call uncertain. The CDR3 covers 17 residues. The germline V gene has CDR1 MNHEY and CDR2 SMNVEV (reference sequence). Trimming pared 4 bases from V and 0 bases from J, leaving 17 bases between. The CDR3 DNA is TGTGCCAGCAGTTCTCCGCAACGCGTCCCTAGCACAGATACGCAGTATTTT. Translated: CASSSPQRVPSTDTQYF.

The genes are TRBV19 and TRBJ1-2; 7 nucleotides agree with TRBD1. The trim removed 1 base at V and 4 bases at J, leaving 15 bases unmatched. There are 18 residues in the CDR3. Germline V gives CDR1 LNHDA, CDR2 SQIVND (reference sequence). The CDR3 bases are TGTGCCAGTAGTATAGCGGGAAACAGGGGCTTCCGAGGCTATGGCTACACCTTC. Amino acids: CASSIAGNRGFRGYGYTF. The entire variable domain, with the rest obtained from reference TRBV19 and TRBJ1-2, is as follows: DGGITQSPKYLFRKEGQNVTLSCEQNLNHDAMYWYRQDPGQGLRLIYYSQIVNDFQKGDIAEGYSVSREKKESFPLTVTSAQKNPTAFYLCASSIAGNRGFRGYGYTFGSGTRLTVV.

Only one count was recorded for this clone. The V gene is TRBV27, the J gene TRBJ1-2; 7 nucleotides match TRBD1. The ends lost 4 bases at V and 5 bases at J; junction bases unmatched: 1. From germline, CDR1 is MNHEY and CDR2 SMNVEV (reference sequence). The CDR3 covers 12 residues. The CDR3 protein is CASSSQGYGYTF. CDR3 in DNA: TGTGCCAGCAGTTCACAGGGGTATGGCTACACCTTC.